A single sample is the source of the 29 T cell receptor beta chains below, sequenced in a study of T cell responses to AZD1222 COVID-19 vaccine. The assay was immunoSEQ multiplex PCR, and TCRdb's table has in-frame clones only and misses some. The table includes 100,000 or so clones, about 83% detected once. Sequenced here: peripheral blood, sampled on day 0 of AZD1222 vaccination. These receptors were collected from an adult in good health.

The chain joins TRBV28 to TRBJ2-1; D uncertain. Germline CDR1 is MDHEN and CDR2 is SYDVKM. V shed 5 bases and J shed 2 bases, with 16 bases lying between them. CDR3 length: 16 amino acids. CDR3 protein: CASSPNSLTAYNEQFF. Here the CDR3 DNA reads TGTGCCAGCAGTCCCAATTCTCTAACCGCCTACAATGAGCAGTTCTTC.

V usage is TRBV4-2 and J usage is TRBJ2-2, with 13 bases identical to TRBD2. Germline V lookup: CDR1 LGHNA, CDR2 YNFKEQ. The CDR3 sequence is 16 residues long. The J segment lost 3 bases and the V segment lost 4 bases, leaving 2 bases of the junction unmatched. CDR3: CASSPGTSGDTGELFF. In DNA form, the CDR3 reads TGTGCCAGCAGCCCCGGGACTAGCGGGGACACCGGGGAGCTGTTTTTT.

The rearrangement links TRBV28 to TRBJ1-5, with D perhaps matching TRBD1 (6 bases). CDR3 size: 15 residues. V was pared by 3 bases and J by 5 bases, with 14 bases between. The V gene's germline CDR1 is MDHEN and CDR2 SYDVKM. The CDR3 bases are TGTGCCAGCAGTTTGGGGGCCATTGGGCATCAGCCCCAGCATTTT. This gives the protein CASSLGAIGHQPQHF.

This sequence joins TRBV6-2 or TRBV6-3 and TRBJ2-3; possibly TRBD1 or TRBD2 for D (5 bases each). Per germline, CDR1 MNHEY and CDR2 SVGEGT. V was cut by 1 base and J by 0 bases, with 11 bases left in between. The CDR3 length is 16 residues. The CDR3 spells CASSYWDRSSTDTQYF. The DNA of the CDR3 is TGTGCCAGCAGTTACTGGGACCGTTCTAGCACAGATACGCAGTATTTT.

CDR3 sequence: CASSFKGDEKLFF. In DNA, the CDR3 is TGTGCCAGCAGTTTCAAGGGGGATGAAAAACTGTTTTTT. The V gene is TRBV12-3 or TRBV12-4, the J gene TRBJ1-4; D is possibly TRBD1 (6 bases). CDR3 length: 13 residues. V was clipped by 3 bases and J by 6 bases, with 8 bases between them.

V and J are TRBV5-4 and TRBJ2-5, with TRBD1 matching over 8 bases. CDR3 length: 13 residues. V lost 4 bases to trimming and J lost 4 bases; unmatched junction nucleotides: 3. Per the germline V gene, CDR1 is SGHNT and CDR2 is YYREEE (reference sequence). CDR3 region: CASSTGQGETQYF. The CDR3, as DNA: TGTGCCAGCAGCACTGGACAGGGAGAGACCCAGTACTTC. The full variable domain, rest sourced from reference TRBV5-4 and TRBJ2-5, is ETGVTQSPTHLIKTRGQQVTLRCSSQSGHNTVSWYQQALGQGPQFIFQYYREEENGRGNFPPRFSGLQFPNYSSELNVNALELDDSALYLCASSTGQGETQYFGPGTRLLVL.

V is TRBV5-1 and J is TRBJ2-1; D ambiguous. The germline V gene has CDR1 SGHRS and CDR2 YFSETQ. V lost 7 bases to trimming and J lost 0 bases, with 14 bases between them. There are 15 residues in the CDR3. The CDR3 sequence is CASFVVPSSYNEQFF. In DNA form, the CDR3 reads TGCGCCAGCTTTGTCGTCCCGAGCTCCTACAATGAGCAGTTCTTC.

The chain has TRBV18 and TRBJ1-4; 7 nucleotides align to TRBD1. The CDR3 is 15 residues long. The germline gives CDR1 KGHSH, CDR2 LQKENI. J was trimmed by 10 bases and V by 6 bases; bases with no gene match: 14. CDR3 bases: TGTGCCAGCTCTCCCGGACAGGCACTAACCTTAAAACTGTTTTTT. Amino acids: CASSPGQALTLKLFF.

This clone was seen a handful of times. The chain links TRBV7-9 to TRBJ2-7; D is unclear. This CDR3 is 13 amino acids long. Germline CDR1 and CDR2: SEHNR and FQNEAQ (reference sequence). V lost 2 bases, J lost 4 bases, and 9 bases lay in between. The CDR3 sequence is CASSLSGRYEQYF. The CDR3 region has the DNA TGTGCCAGCAGCTTATCCGGACGGTACGAGCAGTACTTC. Full variable domain (rest looked up from reference TRBV7-9 and TRBJ2-7): DTGVSQNPRHKITKRGQNVTFRCDPISEHNRLYWYRQTLGQGPEFLTYFQNEAQLEKSRLLSDRFSAERPKGSFSTLEIQRTEQGDSAMYLCASSLSGRYEQYFGPGTRLTVT.

V is TRBV13 and J is TRBJ1-6, with D perhaps matching TRBD1 (6 bases). V was cut by 4 bases and J by 7 bases, with 14 bases left in between. The CDR3 covers 15 residues. The V gene's germline CDR1 is PRHDT and CDR2 FYEKMQ (reference sequence). This CDR3 reads CASSSRGAGNSPLHF. CDR3 DNA sequence: TGTGCCAGCAGCTCCCGGGGGGCGGGAAATTCACCCCTCCACTTT.

The chain is built from TRBV27 and TRBJ2-6; D perhaps matches TRBD1 (6 bases). The V end lost 3 bases, the J end lost 1 base, and 10 bases lay between the germline ends. CDR1 is MNHEY and CDR2 is SMNVEV in the germline V gene (reference sequence). The CDR3 runs 16 residues. The CDR3 nucleotides are TGTGCCAGCAGTTTCCAGGGGCAGTCTGGGGCCAACGTCCTGACTTTC. It codes for CASSFQGQSGANVLTF.

The chain links TRBV5-6 to TRBJ1-3; D is perhaps TRBD1 (5 bases). Trimming removed 4 bases at V and 0 bases at J, with 11 bases between. This CDR3 has 15 amino acids. CDR1 and CDR2 from the germline V gene are SGHDT and YYEEEE. CDR3 amino acids: CASSVQVFSGNTIYF. The CDR3, as DNA: TGTGCCAGCAGCGTACAGGTTTTCTCTGGAAACACCATATATTTT.

V is TRBV6-2 or TRBV6-3 and J is TRBJ2-1; D not resolved. Germline loops: CDR1 MNHEY, CDR2 SVGEGT. The CDR3 consists of 12 residues. V was shortened by 6 bases and J by 10 bases, with 13 bases between the two germline ends. The CDR3 coding sequence is TGTGCCAGCAGCATTACCGCCGTGGAGCAGTTCTTC. Its protein is CASSITAVEQFF.

V gene TRBV24-1 combines with J gene TRBJ2-3, with TRBD1 matching 9 bases. The V segment lost 6 bases and the J segment 4 bases; nucleotides outside the gene matches: 10. Germline CDR1 reads KGHDR; CDR2 reads SFDVKD. The CDR3 has 16 amino acids. CDR3 nucleotide sequence: TGTGCCACCAGTTTCGGGGACAGGGACAGTTCAGATACGCAGTATTTT. Its translation: CATSFGDRDSSDTQYF.

The chain joins TRBV5-5 to TRBJ1-5; D is possibly TRBD1 (6 bases). Germline CDR1 reads SGHKS; CDR2 reads YYEKEE (reference sequence). V was pared by 0 bases and J by 6 bases, with 16 bases between. The CDR3 has 16 residues. CDR3 in DNA: TGTGCCAGCAGCTTGGATGGCCAGGGGAAGGGTCAGCCCCAGCATTTT. Translating gives CASSLDGQGKGQPQHF.

In nucleotides, the CDR3 is TGTGCCAGCAGACGTTCGAGCCGCTACGAGCAGTACTTC. Protein sequence: CASRRSSRYEQYF. This chain joins TRBV12-3 or TRBV12-4 and TRBJ2-7; no firm D call. This CDR3 has 13 residues. The V end lost 6 bases, the J end lost 3 bases, and 12 bases lay between the germline ends.

V and J are TRBV24-1 and TRBJ1-5, with TRBD1 as a possible D gene (5 bases). Trimming took 4 bases from V and 0 from J, leaving 12 bases between them. This CDR3 comprises 16 residues. Germline V gene lookup returns CDR1 KGHDR and CDR2 SFDVKD. CDR3 sequence: CATSEATGFSNQPQHF. The DNA for the CDR3 is TGTGCCACCAGTGAGGCTACAGGATTTAGCAATCAGCCCCAGCATTTT.

V is TRBV5-6 and J is TRBJ2-7; 9 bases agree with TRBD1. There are 15 residues in the CDR3. Trimming cost V 4 bases and J 4 bases; bases outside gene matches: 9. Germline values: CDR1 SGHDT, CDR2 YYEEEE. The CDR3 sequence: CASSIDRDRAYEQYF. The CDR3 nucleotides are TGTGCCAGCAGCATAGACCGGGACAGGGCTTACGAGCAGTACTTC.

This chain uses TRBV5-1 with TRBJ2-7; 9 bases are a match to TRBD1. The CDR3 extends over 16 amino acids. Germline values: CDR1 SGHRS, CDR2 YFSETQ. J lost 3 bases, V lost 5 bases, and 12 bases had no gene match. The CDR3 DNA follows: TGCGCCAGCAGTTACCAAATCCGGGACAGGGTCTACGAGCAGTACTTC. As protein: CASSYQIRDRVYEQYF.

This chain links TRBV19 with TRBJ1-1, with D possibly being TRBD1 (6 bases). The CDR3 is 15 residues long. Between the trimmed V and J ends, which lost 4 bases and 5 bases, there was a span of 17 bases. Germline V gene data show CDR1 as LNHDA and CDR2 as SQIVND (reference sequence). The CDR3 protein is CASSNAPTGLTEAFF. The DNA for the CDR3 is TGTGCCAGTAGTAATGCCCCTACAGGGTTAACTGAAGCTTTCTTT.

This chain connects TRBV9 to TRBJ2-7, with a possible D match to TRBD2 (6 bases). The CDR3 contains 14 residues. The V and J ends lost 0 bases and 2 bases respectively, with 9 bases between them. Germline CDR1 is SGDLS and CDR2 is YYNGEE. The CDR3 is CASSVGTGAYEQYF. Written as DNA, the CDR3 is TGTGCCAGCAGCGTAGGAACGGGGGCCTACGAGCAGTACTTC.

This clone was observed a single time. The chain links TRBV20-1 to TRBJ1-6; 7 bases are a match to TRBD1. There are 16 residues in the CDR3. Germline V lookup: CDR1 DFQATT, CDR2 SNEGSKA (reference sequence). The V segment lost 3 bases and the J segment 7 bases; nucleotides outside the gene matches: 12. CDR3: CSASPGAGQQNSPLHF. The CDR3 region has the DNA TGCAGTGCTAGTCCTGGGGCGGGACAGCAGAATTCACCCCTCCACTTT.

This CDR3 reads CASSLQGATLSEQYF. The CDR3 DNA sequence: TGCGCCAGCAGCTTACAGGGGGCGACGCTCTCCGAGCAGTACTTC. The V call is TRBV5-1, the J call TRBJ2-7; 9 bases agree with TRBD1. CDR3 length: 15 residues. Germline V gene data show CDR1 as SGHRS and CDR2 as YFSETQ. Losses at the gene ends were 2 bases for V and 6 bases for J; bases not matched to a gene: 9.

The chain recombines TRBV2 with TRBJ2-7; a weak D match, TRBD2 (7 bases). V gave up 3 bases and J gave up 6 bases, with 12 bases separating them. CDR1 SNHLY and CDR2 FYNNEI come from the germline V gene. The CDR3 is 13 residues long. The CDR3 coding sequence is TGTGCCAGCAGTGATGACAGGACTAGCGAGCAGTACTTC. Amino acids: CASSDDRTSEQYF.

This clone was picked up a small number of times. The V and J genes are TRBV19 and TRBJ1-5, with no clear D. Deletions cut 1 base from V and 7 bases from J, with 5 bases between. The length of the CDR3 is 12 residues. Germline assignment: CDR1 LNHDA and CDR2 SQIVND (reference sequence). DNA for the CDR3: TGTGCCAGTAGTATAGGGAGCCAGCCCCAGCATTTT. Amino acids: CASSIGSQPQHF. The full variable domain, in which reference TRBV19 and TRBJ1-5 provide the parts outside the CDR3, is DGGITQSPKYLFRKEGQNVTLSCEQNLNHDAMYWYRQDPGQGLRLIYYSQIVNDFQKGDIAEGYSVSREKKESFPLTVTSAQKNPTAFYLCASSIGSQPQHFGDGTRLSIL.

This clone was recorded a few times. J is TRBJ1-5 and V is TRBV24-1; possibly TRBD1 for D (6 bases). The CDR3 is 15 amino acids. Germline CDR1 is KGHDR and CDR2 is SFDVKD. Trimming took 1 base from V and 2 from J, leaving 8 bases between them. The CDR3 loop is CATSDLRQGNQPQHF. CDR3 DNA sequence: TGTGCCACCAGTGATTTACGACAGGGCAATCAGCCCCAGCATTTT.

The chain links TRBV10-3 to TRBJ2-2, with 8 positions matching TRBD1. J gave up 4 bases and V 11 bases, and 9 bases lay outside the gene matches. Germline CDR1 is ENHRY and CDR2 is SYGVKD. The CDR3 is made up of 14 amino acids. The CDR3 reads CAASGQGRTGELFF. The CDR3 bases are TGTGCCGCGAGTGGACAGGGACGCACCGGGGAGCTGTTTTTT.

The genes are TRBV15 and TRBJ2-7; D gene uncertain. The CDR3 has 13 residues. The germline V and J ends were trimmed by 0 bases and 3 bases, with 6 bases remaining between them. The germline V gene encodes CDR1 LNHNV and CDR2 YYDKDF (reference sequence). The CDR3 coding sequence is TGTGCCACCAGCAGAGAAACCCGCTACGAGCAGTACTTC. This translates into CATSRETRYEQYF. The full variable domain, in which reference TRBV15 and TRBJ2-7 provide the parts outside the CDR3, is DAMVIQNPRYQVTQFGKPVTLSCSQTLNHNVMYWYQQKSSQAPKLLFHYYDKDFNNEADTPDNFQSRRPNTSFCFLDIRSPGLGDTAMYLCATSRETRYEQYFGPGTRLTVT.

This clone was counted between two and nine times. The J gene is TRBJ2-3, the V gene TRBV11-3; 12 bases are shared with TRBD1. This CDR3 contains 16 residues. Germline V gene lookup returns CDR1 SGHNT and CDR2 YENEEA. Trimming took 0 bases from V and 6 from J; bases not matched to a gene: 4. As DNA, the CDR3 is TGTGCCAGCAGCTTAGAGGGACAGGGGGCCTTTGATACGCAGTATTTT. Protein product: CASSLEGQGAFDTQYF.